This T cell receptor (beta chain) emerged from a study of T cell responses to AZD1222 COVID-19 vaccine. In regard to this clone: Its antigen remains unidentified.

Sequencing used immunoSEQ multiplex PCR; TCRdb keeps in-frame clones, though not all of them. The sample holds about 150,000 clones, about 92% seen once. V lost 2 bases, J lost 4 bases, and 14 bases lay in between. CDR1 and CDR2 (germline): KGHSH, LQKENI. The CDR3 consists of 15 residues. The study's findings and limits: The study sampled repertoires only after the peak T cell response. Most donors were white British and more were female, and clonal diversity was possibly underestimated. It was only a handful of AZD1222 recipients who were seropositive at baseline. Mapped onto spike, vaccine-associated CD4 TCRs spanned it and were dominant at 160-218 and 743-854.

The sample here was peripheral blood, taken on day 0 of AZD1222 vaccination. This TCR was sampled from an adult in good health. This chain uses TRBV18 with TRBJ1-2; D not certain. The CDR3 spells CASSPTPIMVYGYTF. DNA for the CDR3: TGTGCCAGCTCACCAACTCCCATTATGGTCTATGGCTACACCTTC.